Sequencing of this T cell receptor beta chain was carried out in a study of OX40 agonist ivuxolimab in advanced cancers. About the study: Patients were treated with ivuxolimab, an agonistic anti-OX40 (CD134) antibody.

Per germline, CDR1 SGHTA and CDR2 FQGNSA. There are 12 residues in the CDR3. The V end was cut by 3 bases, the J end by 7 bases, with 9 bases between. On this clone: Its cognate antigen is unknown.

Study outcomes and limitations: Doses of 0.1 to 3.0 mg/kg were accompanied by clonal expansion of CD4+ and CD8+ blood T cells by week 6.

Libraries were prepared by immunoSEQ multiplex PCR; TCRdb keeps only in-frame clonotypes and omits some of them. The table has under 85,000 clones, approximately 86% seen once. The sample consisted of CD4+ or CD8+ T cells sorted from blood, taken in a trial of the OX40 agonist ivuxolimab. This TCR derives from an adult with an advanced solid tumor such as melanoma, head and neck, liver or kidney cancer. The V gene is TRBV7-2, the J gene TRBJ1-1, with D maybe TRBD1 (6 bases). CDR3: CASSFHRDEAFF. Written as DNA, the CDR3 is TGTGCCAGCAGCTTTCACAGGGATGAAGCTTTCTTT.